This TCR beta chain originates from a study of blood T cells in healthy people across ages. A J-beta primer mix and a sample-barcoded 5' primer were used in a second PCR of roughly 7 to 12 cycles. TCRdb used MiXCR to reprocess the 5' RACE reads, holding one entry per CDR3 protein. This table holds approximately 880,000 distinct CDR3 sequences, roughly 50% found once. V dropped 2 bases and J dropped 2; count of bases not matched to a gene: 8. Germline assignment: CDR1 SGHRS and CDR2 YFSETQ. CDR3 length: 17 residues. A remark on this clonotype: No antigen is known for it.

Overall study results and limits: Unknown CMV status may confound age-related changes in expanded clones. Versus aged donors, long-lived donors had higher diversity and more naive CD4+ cells.

Sequencing input: blood. This sequence was found in a man in his thirties or forties in good health. This chain uses TRBV5-1 with TRBJ2-1, with 9 bases that match TRBD2. CDR3 nucleotides: TGCGCCAGCAGCTTTAGGGCTAGCGGGGAGGCCTACAATGAGCAGTTCTTC. This sequence encodes CASSFRASGEAYNEQFF.